This T cell receptor beta chain was captured by sequencing in a study of tumor-infiltrating lymphocytes in primary liver carcinoma. At the level of the study: Enrolled patients were male and female, aged 30 to 69 years.

CDR3 length equals 15 residues. CDR1 SGHNT and CDR2 YYREEE come from the germline V gene (reference sequence). V lost 4 bases, J lost 3 bases, and 15 bases lay in between. Both RNA and DNA were isolated together from around 18-30 mg of bulk tissue that had not been sorted. Of note for this clonotype: Its antigen is as yet unknown.

General study points: The difference in top-250-clone fraction between tumors and blood was significant, favoring tumors (p = 0.039). Less overlap was seen in tumor-adjacent and tumor-blood pairs than in tumor region pairs.

TCR beta cDNA was made from roughly 450 ng total RNA with a constant-region primer. The TCR beta library was amplified through three nested multiplex PCR rounds in a modified ARM-PCR procedure. Primers for the first two PCR rounds were TRBV1-TRBV30 forward primers and a C-beta reverse primer (roughly 10 cycles per round). TCRdb reanalysed the multiplex PCR reads using MiXCR and keeps one entry per CDR3 protein. The sample holds fewer than 90,000 distinct CDR3 sequences, 55% to 85% seen once. The sequenced material came from liver tumor tissue from sampling region 1. Subset of the sample: tumor region T1, superior pole. This TCR was sampled from a man aged 35-49 years with primary liver carcinoma and hepatitis B virus infection. The chain has TRBV5-4 and TRBJ2-3; tentative D call: TRBD2 (6 bases). This CDR3 reads CASSIGGTATDTQYF. The CDR3 DNA sequence: TGTGCCAGCAGCATCGGCGGGACTGCAACAGATACGCAGTATTTT.